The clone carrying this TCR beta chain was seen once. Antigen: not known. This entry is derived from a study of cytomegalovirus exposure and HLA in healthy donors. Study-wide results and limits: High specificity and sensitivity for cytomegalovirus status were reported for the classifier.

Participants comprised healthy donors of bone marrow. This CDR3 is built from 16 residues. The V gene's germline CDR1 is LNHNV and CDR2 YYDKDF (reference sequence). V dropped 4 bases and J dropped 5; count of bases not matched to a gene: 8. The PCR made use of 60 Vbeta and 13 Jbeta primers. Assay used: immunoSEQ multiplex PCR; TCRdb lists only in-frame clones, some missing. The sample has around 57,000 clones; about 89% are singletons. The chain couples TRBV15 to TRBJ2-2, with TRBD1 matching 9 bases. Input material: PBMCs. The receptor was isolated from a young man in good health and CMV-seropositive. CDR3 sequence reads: CATSITGGARTGELFF. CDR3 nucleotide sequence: TGTGCCACCAGCATAACAGGGGGCGCGCGTACCGGGGAGCTGTTTTTT. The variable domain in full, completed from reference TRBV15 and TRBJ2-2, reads DAMVIQNPRYQVTQFGKPVTLSCSQTLNHNVMYWYQQKSSQAPKLLFHYYDKDFNNEADTPDNFQSRRPNTSFCFLDIRSPGLGDTAMYLCATSITGGARTGELFFGEGSRLTVL.